The present entry profiles one T cell receptor beta chain with its context. This clonotype has only a few counts. This receptor's antigen is unknown. No quality values exist for individual bases; no much larger clone is one base distant. This was a case-control study nested in a cohort of healthcare workers in London, UK, who had nasopharyngeal swab PCR tests and blood samples taken every week. Healthcare workers were recruited during the week of the UK lockdown, between 23 and 31 March 2020, and followed weekly for up to roughly 15 weeks. The data derive from a study of early T cells in non-severe SARS-CoV-2 infection (dated by TCRdb to about 2021). In the study overall: Because TCR sequencing was done on bulk RNA from unsorted whole blood, the alpha and beta chains could not be paired. The paper's findings and limits, for the study overall: VDJdb matching was skewed toward anti-spike CD8 responses and likely underestimated virus-specific expansions by missing private and CD4 specificities.

The CDR3 runs 14 residues from the cysteine to the phenylalanine. Only the CDR3 part of the read is kept: 42 bases, read in frame from the first base. The trim is 1 base for V and 4 bases for J, with a gap of 11 bases between the germline ends. The germline V gene sets CDR1 to SGHRS and CDR2 to YFSETQ. Preparation of the library involved 5' RACE. Sequenced on a NextSeq 500. In the TCR library protocol, unique molecular identifiers were attached to individual cDNA molecules to correct for PCR bias and sequencing error. Both TCR alpha and beta chains were sequenced, and tight co-correlation was observed between alpha and beta sequence abundances in each sample. Per the original workflow: Decombinator V4 was used to annotate TCR sequences for V gene, J gene and CDR3. Expanded TCRs were defined as changing significantly between any two time points under a Poisson model with p below 0.0001. Abundances of TCRs were expressed as counts per million after normalisation to the total number of TCRs sequenced in each sample. TRAV1-2 paired with TRAJ12, TRAJ20 or TRAJ33 defined MAIT TCRs, while TRAV10 paired with TRAJ18 defined iNKT TCRs. VDJdb, accessed 1 November 2021, was searched for CMV, EBV and SARS-CoV-2 annotated TCRs, excluding TCRs annotated for multiple antigens. TCRdb took the public reads, trimmed them with fastp at Q25, ran MiXCR for clone calling and kept in-frame beta chains. Rows matching on CDR3 protein sequence are summarized as one entry with the most common DNA and genes. Here the V and J calls rest on TCRdb's processing, not on the authors' analysis. The sample profile shows approximately 70,000 distinct CDR3 sequences; 9.5% to 15% of them were found once. Clones ranked in the top ten supply less than 3.5% of the sample.

The material was whole blood, obtained at baseline. The sequence came from an adult who was a healthcare worker with PCR-confirmed SARS-CoV-2 infection or an uninfected control (not recorded which). The chain uses TRBV5-1 and TRBJ1-1, and possibly TRBD1, on 5 matching bases. This receptor has the CDR3 CASSLSQGRTEAFF. The nucleotide sequence reads as follows: TGCGCCAGCAGCTTGTCTCAGGGACGCACTGAAGCTTTCTTT.